Each of the 9 T cell receptor beta chains below was sequenced from the same sample in a study of CD8+CD57+ T cells in acquired aplastic anemia. Genomic DNA, serving as template, underwent TCR beta VDJ and CDR3 profiling. In TCRdb, the reads were re-called with MiXCR into one record per CDR3 protein. The sample contains around 170,000 distinct CDR3 sequences, around 60% of which appear only once. The sequencing input was sorted CD4+, CD8+, or CD8+CD57+ T cells (not recorded which) from PBMCs. These TCRs come from a human donor in good health.

J is TRBJ1-5 and V is TRBV10-2, with 8 positions matching TRBD1. The CDR3 runs 14 residues. V was clipped by 5 bases and J by 6 bases; unmatched bases: 6. CDR1 is WSHSY, CDR2 SAAADI, per germline. The CDR3 here is CASSNQGAIQPQHF. The CDR3 DNA follows: TGCGCCAGCAGTAATCAGGGGGCAATTCAGCCCCAGCATTTT.

Many counts were recorded for this clonotype. V is TRBV19 and J is TRBJ1-2, with D possibly being TRBD1 (5 bases). This CDR3 is 18 amino acids long. CDR1 is LNHDA, CDR2 SQIVND, per germline (reference sequence). Between the trimmed V and J ends, which lost 2 bases and 5 bases, there was a span of 24 bases. CDR3 DNA: TGTGCCAGTAGTATATTGGGACCCGGAGAGGCGGGAATTTATGGCTACACCTTC. Translating gives CASSILGPGEAGIYGYTF.

This clonotype was found many times. The CDR3 loop is CASSPAGLAGVYEQYF. DNA of the CDR3: TGTGCCAGCAGCCCCGCCGGACTAGCGGGAGTTTACGAGCAGTACTTC. This rearrangement joins TRBV12-3 or TRBV12-4 to TRBJ2-7; 13 positions agree with TRBD2. Germline trimming cut 6 bases from V and 4 bases from J; bases unmatched to any gene: 9. The CDR3 extends over 16 amino acids.

This sequence joins TRBV29-1 and TRBJ2-5, with 8 bases fitting TRBD1. CDR3 length: 14 amino acids. Trimming removed 3 bases from V and 3 bases from J; junction bases left unmatched: 6. The germline CDR1 and CDR2 sequences are SQVTM and ANQGSEA. This CDR3 reads CSVEVQDREETQYF. CDR3 in DNA: TGCAGCGTTGAGGTCCAGGACAGGGAAGAGACCCAGTACTTC.

The chain links TRBV28 to TRBJ2-2, with D maybe TRBD2 (5 bases). V was shortened by 3 bases and J by 6 bases, with 8 bases between the two germline ends. Germline lookup yields CDR1 MDHEN and CDR2 SYDVKM. The CDR3 sequence is 13 residues long. The CDR3 reads CASSFSGSGELFF. The CDR3 DNA sequence: TGTGCCAGCAGTTTTTCGGGATCCGGGGAGCTGTTTTTT.

The J gene is TRBJ2-2, the V gene TRBV7-9; possible D gene TRBD2, 5 bases. There are 15 residues in the CDR3. The V end lost 3 bases, the J end lost 2 bases, and 10 bases lay between the germline ends. Germline V gene data show CDR1 as SEHNR and CDR2 as FQNEAQ (reference sequence). CDR3 region: CASSFDYSNTGELFF. CDR3 coding DNA: TGTGCCAGCAGCTTTGACTACTCAAACACCGGGGAGCTGTTTTTT.

The chain has TRBV2 and TRBJ1-1, with TRBD1 identical over 9 bases. This CDR3 spans 13 amino acids. Germline-derived CDR1 and CDR2 are SNHLY and FYNNEI. V gave up 6 bases and J gave up 3 bases; unmatched junction bases: 2. CDR3 sequence reads: CASRGDRDTEAFF. In DNA form, the CDR3 reads TGTGCCAGCAGGGGGGACAGGGACACTGAAGCTTTCTTT.

The chain combines TRBV20-1 with TRBJ2-5, with D uncertain. Germline-derived CDR1 and CDR2 are DFQATT and SNEGSKA (reference sequence). Trimming pared 1 base from V and 5 bases from J, leaving 14 bases between. This CDR3 has 14 residues. CDR3 sequence (DNA): TGCAGTGCTAGAGGAAGTAAAGGAAGGGAGACCCAGTACTTC. It specifies CSARGSKGRETQYF.

In this sample, this clonotype turned up many times. The chain carries TRBV24-1 and TRBJ2-5, with D perhaps being TRBD1 or TRBD2 (5 bases each). Germline CDR1 and CDR2: KGHDR and SFDVKD. V shed 4 bases and J shed 4 bases, with 15 bases lying between them. The CDR3 is made up of 15 amino acids. The CDR3 DNA reads TGTGCCACCAGTGACCTCAGGGCCGGAGGAGAGACCCAGTACTTC. This translates into CATSDLRAGGETQYF.